This T cell receptor beta chain is from a study of blood T cell repertoires in COVID-19. Study-level background: Donors in the United States, Italy and Spain gave samples during acute or convalescent COVID-19. T cells, B-cell-depleted T cells, or PBMCs supplied cDNA or gDNA.

In the authors' workflow: Estimates of nucleated cell counts were drawn from the amplification of reference gene primers. The data were produced by immunoSEQ multiplex PCR, yet TCRdb's version contains in-frame clones alone and is incomplete. The V and J calls and clone size were taken over from that table, and D and trimming were inferred from the DNA. The sample lists 70,000 to 75,000 clones, roughly four fifths occurring once. From germline, CDR1 is SNHLY and CDR2 FYNNEI. The CDR3 has 14 amino acids. J was trimmed by 7 bases and V by 6 bases; bases with no gene match: 4. The chain combines TRBV2 with TRBJ2-1; 12 bases match TRBD2. This clonotype originated in a man aged 65 to 79 with acute or convalescent COVID-19. The sequenced sample was peripheral blood. The CDR3 spells CASRTSGRSNEQFF. In DNA form, the CDR3 reads TGTGCCAGCAGGACTAGCGGGAGATCGAATGAGCAGTTCTTC. Filled out from reference TRBV2 and TRBJ2-1, the complete variable domain reads EPEVTQTPSHQVTQMGQEVILRCVPISNHLYFYWYRQILGQKVEFLVSFYNNEISEKSEIFDDQFSVERPDGSNFTLKIRSTKLEDSAMYFCASRTSGRSNEQFFGPGTRLTVL.